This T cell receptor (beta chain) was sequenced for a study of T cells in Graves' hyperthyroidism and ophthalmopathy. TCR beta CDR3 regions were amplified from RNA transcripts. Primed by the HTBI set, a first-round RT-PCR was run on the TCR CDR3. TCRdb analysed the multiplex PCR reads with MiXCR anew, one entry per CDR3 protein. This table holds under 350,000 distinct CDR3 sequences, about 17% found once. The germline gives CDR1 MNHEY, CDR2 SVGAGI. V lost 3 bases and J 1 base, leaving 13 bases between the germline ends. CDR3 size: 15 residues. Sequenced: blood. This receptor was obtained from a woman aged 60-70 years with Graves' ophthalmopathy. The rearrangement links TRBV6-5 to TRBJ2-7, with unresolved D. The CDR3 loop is CASSYPPLGSYEQYF. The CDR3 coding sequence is TGTGCCAGCAGTTATCCTCCTTTGGGATCCTACGAGCAGTACTTC.